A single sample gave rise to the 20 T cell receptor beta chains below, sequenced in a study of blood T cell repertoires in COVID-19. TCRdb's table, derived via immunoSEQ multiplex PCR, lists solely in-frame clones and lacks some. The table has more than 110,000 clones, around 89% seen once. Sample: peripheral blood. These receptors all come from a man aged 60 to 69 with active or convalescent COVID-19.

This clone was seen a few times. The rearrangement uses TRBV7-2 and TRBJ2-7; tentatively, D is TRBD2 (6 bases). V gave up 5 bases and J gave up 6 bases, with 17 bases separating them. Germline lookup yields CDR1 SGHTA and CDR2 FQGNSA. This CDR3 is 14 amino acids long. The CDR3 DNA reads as TGTGCCAGCAGCCCGCTGCGACTAGGCAGCGAGCAGTACTTC. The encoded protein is CASSPLRLGSEQYF.

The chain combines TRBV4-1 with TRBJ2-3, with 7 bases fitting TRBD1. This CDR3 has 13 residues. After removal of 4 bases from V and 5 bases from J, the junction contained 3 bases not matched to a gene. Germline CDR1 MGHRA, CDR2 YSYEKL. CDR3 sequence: CASSRGGLDTQYF. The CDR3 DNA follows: TGCGCCAGCAGCCGAGGGGGCCTAGATACGCAGTATTTT.

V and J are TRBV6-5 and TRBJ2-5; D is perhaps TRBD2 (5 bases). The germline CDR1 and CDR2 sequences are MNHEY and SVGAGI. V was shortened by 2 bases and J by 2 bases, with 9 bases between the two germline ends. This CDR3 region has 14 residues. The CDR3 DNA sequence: TGTGCCAGCAGTTACCAGACGGGGCAAGAGACCCAGTACTTC. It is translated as CASSYQTGQETQYF.

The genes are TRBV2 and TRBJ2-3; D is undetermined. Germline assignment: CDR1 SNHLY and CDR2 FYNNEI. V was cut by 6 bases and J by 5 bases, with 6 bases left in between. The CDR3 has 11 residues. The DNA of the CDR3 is TGTGCCAGCAGCCTTAAAGATACGCAGTATTTT. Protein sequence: CASSLKDTQYF.

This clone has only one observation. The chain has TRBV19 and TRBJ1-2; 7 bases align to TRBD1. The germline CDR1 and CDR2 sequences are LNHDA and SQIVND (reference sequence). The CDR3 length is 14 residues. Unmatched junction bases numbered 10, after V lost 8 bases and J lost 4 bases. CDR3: CASDDHRGGYGYTF. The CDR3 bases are TGTGCCAGTGACGATCACAGGGGAGGCTATGGCTACACCTTC.

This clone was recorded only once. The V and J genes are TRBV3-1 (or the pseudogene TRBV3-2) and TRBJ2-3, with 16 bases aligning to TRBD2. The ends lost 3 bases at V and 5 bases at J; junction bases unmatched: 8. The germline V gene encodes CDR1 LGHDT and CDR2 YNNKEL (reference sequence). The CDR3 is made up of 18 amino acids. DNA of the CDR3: TGTGCCAGCAGCCATGGGACTAGCGGGGGGGCACGGGGAGATACGCAGTATTTT. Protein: CASSHGTSGGARGDTQYF.

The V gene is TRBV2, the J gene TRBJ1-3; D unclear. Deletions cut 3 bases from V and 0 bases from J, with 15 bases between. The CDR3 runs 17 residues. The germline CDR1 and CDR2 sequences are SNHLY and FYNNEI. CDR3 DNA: TGTGCCAGCAGTGACCCCCGGGATCTCATCTCTGGAAACACCATATATTTT. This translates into CASSDPRDLISGNTIYF.

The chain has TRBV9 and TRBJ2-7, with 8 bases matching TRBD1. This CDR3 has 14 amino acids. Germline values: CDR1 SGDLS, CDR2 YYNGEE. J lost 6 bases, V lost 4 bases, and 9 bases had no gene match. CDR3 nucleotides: TGTGCCAGCAGCCCCCGGGACAGGTCAATCGAGCAGTACTTC. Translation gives CASSPRDRSIEQYF.

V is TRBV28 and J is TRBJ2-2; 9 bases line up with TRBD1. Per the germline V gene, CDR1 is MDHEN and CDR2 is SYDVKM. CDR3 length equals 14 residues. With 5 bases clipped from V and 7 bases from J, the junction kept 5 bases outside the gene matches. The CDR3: CASSTGTGNGELFF. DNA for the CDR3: TGTGCCAGCAGTACCGGGACAGGGAACGGGGAGCTGTTTTTT.

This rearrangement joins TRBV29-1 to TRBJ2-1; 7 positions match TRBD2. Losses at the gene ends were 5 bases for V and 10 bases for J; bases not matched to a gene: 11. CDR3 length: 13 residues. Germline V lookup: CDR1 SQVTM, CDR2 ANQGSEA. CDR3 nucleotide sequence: TGCAGCGTTCGGACTAGTTGGTCGGCGGAGCAGTTCTTC. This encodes CSVRTSWSAEQFF.

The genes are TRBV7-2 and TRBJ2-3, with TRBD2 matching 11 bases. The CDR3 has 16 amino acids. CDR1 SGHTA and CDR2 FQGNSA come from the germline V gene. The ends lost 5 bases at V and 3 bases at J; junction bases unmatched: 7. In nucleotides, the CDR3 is TGTGCCAGCAGCGCCCTACTAGCGGGGGCTACAGATACGCAGTATTTT. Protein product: CASSALLAGATDTQYF. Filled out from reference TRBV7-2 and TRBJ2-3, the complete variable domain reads GAGVSQSPSNKVTEKGKDVELRCDPISGHTALYWYRQSLGQGLEFLIYFQGNSAPDKSGLPSDRFSAERTGGSVSTLTIQRTQQEDSAVYLCASSALLAGATDTQYFGPGTRLTVL.

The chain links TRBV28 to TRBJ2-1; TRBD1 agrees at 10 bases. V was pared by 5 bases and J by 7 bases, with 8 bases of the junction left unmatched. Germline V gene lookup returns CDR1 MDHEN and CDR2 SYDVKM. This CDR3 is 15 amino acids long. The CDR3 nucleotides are TGTGCCAGCAGTGTGGGGGACAGGGGTAGAAATGAGCAGTTCTTC. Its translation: CASSVGDRGRNEQFF.

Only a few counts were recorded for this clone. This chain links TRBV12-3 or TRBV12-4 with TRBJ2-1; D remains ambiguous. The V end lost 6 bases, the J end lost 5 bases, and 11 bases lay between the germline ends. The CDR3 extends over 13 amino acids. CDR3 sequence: CASSTTTDNEQFF. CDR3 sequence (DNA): TGTGCCAGCAGCACTACTACCGACAATGAGCAGTTCTTC.

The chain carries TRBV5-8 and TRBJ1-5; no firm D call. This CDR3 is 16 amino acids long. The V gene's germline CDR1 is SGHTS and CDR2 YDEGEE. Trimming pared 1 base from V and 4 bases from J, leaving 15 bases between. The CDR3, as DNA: TGTGCCAGCAGCTTGTTTGCAGATGGTTCTAATCAGCCCCAGCATTTT. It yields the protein CASSLFADGSNQPQHF.

The CDR3 loop reads CASSDRVNEEKLFF. The CDR3 DNA is TGTGCCAGCAGTGACCGGGTCAACGAGGAAAAACTGTTTTTT. This sequence joins TRBV6-2 or TRBV6-3 and TRBJ1-4; D is uncertain. CDR3 size: 14 residues. Germline lookup yields CDR1 MNHEY and CDR2 SVGEGT. Between the trimmed V and J ends, which lost 5 bases and 8 bases, there was a span of 15 bases.

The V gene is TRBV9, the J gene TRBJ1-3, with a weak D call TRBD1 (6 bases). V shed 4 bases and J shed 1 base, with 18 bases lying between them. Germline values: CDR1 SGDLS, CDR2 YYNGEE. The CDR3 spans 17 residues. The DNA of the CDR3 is TGTGCCAGCAGCCCCTGGACAGTGGGAATTTCTGGAAACACCATATATTTT. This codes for CASSPWTVGISGNTIYF.

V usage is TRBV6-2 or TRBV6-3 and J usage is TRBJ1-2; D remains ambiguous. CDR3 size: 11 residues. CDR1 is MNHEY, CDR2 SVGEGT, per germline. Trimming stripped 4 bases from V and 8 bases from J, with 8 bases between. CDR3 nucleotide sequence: TGTGCCAGCAGTTTGGCCGGGGGCTACACCTTC. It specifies CASSLAGGYTF.

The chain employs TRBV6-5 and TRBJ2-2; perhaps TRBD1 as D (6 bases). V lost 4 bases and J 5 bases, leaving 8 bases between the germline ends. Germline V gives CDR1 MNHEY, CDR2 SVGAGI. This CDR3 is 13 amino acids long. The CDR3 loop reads CASSSRGTGELFF. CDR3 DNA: TGTGCCAGCAGTTCTAGGGGGACCGGGGAGCTGTTTTTT.

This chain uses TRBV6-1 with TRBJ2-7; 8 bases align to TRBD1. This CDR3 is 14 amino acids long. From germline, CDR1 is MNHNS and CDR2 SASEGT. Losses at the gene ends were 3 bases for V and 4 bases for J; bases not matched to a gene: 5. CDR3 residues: CASSDRNRGYEQYF. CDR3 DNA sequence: TGTGCCAGCAGTGACCGGAACAGGGGGTACGAGCAGTACTTC.

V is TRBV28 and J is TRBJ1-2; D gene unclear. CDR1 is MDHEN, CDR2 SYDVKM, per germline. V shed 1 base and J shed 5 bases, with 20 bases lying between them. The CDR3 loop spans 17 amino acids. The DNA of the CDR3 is TGTGCCAGCAGTTTATCCCCGGGGAAGTCAGGCGGGTATGGCTACACCTTC. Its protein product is CASSLSPGKSGGYGYTF.